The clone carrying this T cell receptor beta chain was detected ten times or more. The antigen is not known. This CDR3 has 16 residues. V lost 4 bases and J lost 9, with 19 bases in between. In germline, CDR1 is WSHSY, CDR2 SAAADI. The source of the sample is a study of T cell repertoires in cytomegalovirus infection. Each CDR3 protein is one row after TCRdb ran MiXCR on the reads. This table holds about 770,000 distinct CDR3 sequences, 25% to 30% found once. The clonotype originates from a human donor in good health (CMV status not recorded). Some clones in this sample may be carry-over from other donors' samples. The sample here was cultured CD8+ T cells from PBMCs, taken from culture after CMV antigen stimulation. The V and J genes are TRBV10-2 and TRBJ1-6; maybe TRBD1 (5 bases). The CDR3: CASSAVRGVVSSPLHF. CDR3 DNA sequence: TGCGCCAGCAGTGCCGTTAGGGGTGTAGTCAGTTCACCCCTCCACTTT.